This T cell receptor beta chain appears in the sequencing data of a study of blood T cells in healthy people across ages. Concerning this clonotype: No antigen is known for it.

Broader study findings: Nothing was known about donor CMV status, and this possibly confounded expanded clonotype changes.

Isolated PBMCs totaled at least 6 million in each sample. Germline assignment: CDR1 DFQATT and CDR2 SNEGSKA (reference sequence). V dropped 0 bases and J dropped 0 bases, with 12 bases sitting between them. CDR3 length: 16 amino acids. With a J-beta primer mix and a sample-barcoded 5' primer, a second PCR ran about 6 to 11 cycles. Per-sample output comprised a minimum of 2.5 million paired-end reads containing CDR3. MiXCR, run by TCRdb on the 5' RACE reads, gives a single entry per CDR3 protein. The sample includes some 920,000 distinct CDR3 sequences, roughly 50% of them seen just once. This chain joins TRBV20-1 and TRBJ2-1; D gene uncertain. Specimen: blood. The TCR sequence derives from a woman aged 60 to 75 in good health. The CDR3 loop reads CSARDLERRSYNEQFF. The CDR3 nucleotides are TGCAGTGCTAGAGATCTGGAGCGACGCTCCTACAATGAGCAGTTCTTC.